One TCR beta chain is described in this entry. One junction end disagrees with the germline gene, perhaps due to a read error. The sample originates from a study of OX40 agonist ivuxolimab in advanced cancers. Looking at the study overall: Patients received ivuxolimab, an intravenous treatment, every 2 weeks at 0.01 to 10 mg/kg. Partial response was recorded in three patients: one hepatocellular carcinoma and two cutaneous melanoma cases.

This table comes from immunoSEQ multiplex PCR, and its TCRdb copy is limited to in-frame clones, with some not included. Altogether fewer than 65,000 clones are present, 70% to 80% being singletons, with the ten largest covering about 3.8%. Germline V CDR1 and CDR2: LGHNA, YSLEER. This CDR3 has 13 residues. V usage is TRBV4-3 and J usage is TRBJ1-2; D is ambiguous. Sequencing used CD4+ or CD8+ T cells sorted from blood, obtained in a trial of the OX40 agonist ivuxolimab. The sequence was obtained from an adult with an advanced solid tumor such as melanoma, head and neck, liver or kidney cancer. CDR3 protein: CASSQPGLLGYIF. The DNA for the CDR3 is TGCGCCAGCAGCCAGCCGGGCCTTTTGGGCTACATCTTC.